What follows describes a single T cell receptor beta chain. The target antigen is unknown. Memory CD4+ T cells were sorted as CD4+CD45RO+CD25- cells. Constant-region reverse primers amplified full-length variable regions, followed by semi-nested Nested Universal Primer A PCR. TCRdb re-called the 5' RACE reads with MiXCR, one entry per CDR3 protein. This table holds about 9,100 distinct CDR3 sequences, roughly 60% found once. Study results and limitations: Tumor Treg TCRs overlapped most with tumor naive CD4+ cells. Tumor memory CD4+ T cell TCR gene usage clustered with blood and lymph node memory CD4+ cells and lymph node naive CD4+ cells.

The CDR3 runs 14 residues. Between the trimmed V and J ends, which lost 3 bases and 1 base, there was a span of 9 bases. The germline gives CDR1 SGHTA, CDR2 FQGNSA. Material for sequencing was tumor-infiltrating memory CD4+ T cells sorted from the breast tumor. The subset: memory CD4+ T cells, CD4+CD45RO+CD25-. The gene calls are TRBV7-2 and TRBJ1-1; D is ambiguous. The clonotype was recovered from a female donor with breast cancer. The CDR3 DNA sequence: TGTGCCAGCAGCTTTGGAATAGGGAACACTGAAGCTTTCTTT. The encoded protein is CASSFGIGNTEAFF.